This T cell receptor (beta chain) was found in a study of cytomegalovirus exposure and HLA in healthy donors. Per the germline V gene, CDR1 is MNHEY and CDR2 is SVGAGI. This CDR3 region has 12 residues. Deletions cut 6 bases from V and 5 bases from J, with 10 bases between. The PCR made use of 60 Vbeta and 13 Jbeta primers. The data were produced by immunoSEQ multiplex PCR, yet TCRdb's version contains in-frame clones alone and is incomplete. The sample shows approximately 150,000 clones, over 60% of them seen only once. This receptor was taken from a woman aged 25-40 years in good health and CMV-seronegative. V gene TRBV6-5 combines with J gene TRBJ2-5, with TRBD2 as a possible D gene (6 bases). The sequencing sample was made of PBMCs. The CDR3 protein is CASSRDWETQYF. Here the CDR3 DNA reads TGTGCCAGCAGCCGGGACTGGGAGACCCAGTACTTC.